This TCR beta chain stems from a study of blood T cell repertoires in COVID-19. CDR1 is SGHRS, CDR2 YFSETQ, per germline. Losses at the gene ends were 3 bases for V and 7 bases for J; bases not matched to a gene: 10. This CDR3 comprises 16 residues. The data were produced by immunoSEQ multiplex PCR, yet TCRdb's version contains in-frame clones alone and is incomplete. Found here are some 150,000 clones, 75% to 90% of them singletons; the top ten hold approximately 5%. This rearrangement joins TRBV5-1 to TRBJ1-6, with 7 nucleotides matching TRBD1. This clonotype was obtained from a human donor in a cohort sampled during active COVID-19. The sequenced sample consisted of peripheral blood. CDR3 DNA sequence: TGCGCCAGCAGCTCGGGGGGGTACAGGGGAAATTCACCCCTCCACTTT. This sequence encodes CASSSGGYRGNSPLHF.